The clone carrying this T cell receptor beta chain was picked up one time. What it binds is not known. As processed by the authors: After removing out-of-frame reads, 2 million to 2.5 million distinct TCRbeta sequences remained. Generated by immunoSEQ multiplex PCR, the TCRdb table keeps only in-frame clones and is missing some. The V and J calls and the clone size are those of that table, but D and trimming were determined from the DNA. The repertoire has about 50,000 clones, 60% to 80% of them found once; the top ten carry 0.55% to 0.7%. These data belong to a study of memory CD4+ T cells and cytomegalovirus serostatus. Overall study context: This sample comes from healthy Belgian adults, about nine CMV seropositive, approximately 22 seronegative. The study, taken as a whole, reports: Of about 150 reported CMV TCRbeta sequences, under 80 were found in memory CD4+ repertoires.

The sort gate was single viable CD3+CD4+CD8-CD45RO+ cells for memory CD4+ T cells. Germline values: CDR1 SGHTA, CDR2 FQGNSA. V gave up 0 bases and J gave up 2 bases, with 11 bases separating them. The CDR3 extends over 15 amino acids. The clonotype originates from an adult in good health and CMV-seronegative. The source material was memory CD4+ T cells from blood. The chain is built from TRBV7-2 and TRBJ2-7; D is unresolved. The CDR3 loop is CASSLANLEAYEQYF. The CDR3 DNA reads TGTGCCAGCAGCTTAGCGAATCTCGAGGCCTACGAGCAGTACTTC.